The 17 T cell receptor beta chains reported below all come from one sample, sequenced in a study of vaccination and CD4 T cells after COVID-19. The antigens of these receptors remain unknown. Researchers used the Oncomine TCR Beta short-read assay to sequence DNA from cultured CD4+ T cells. TCRdb re-called the PCR reads with MiXCR, one entry per CDR3 protein. The data hold around 11,000 distinct CDR3 sequences, with 40% to 45% observed a single time. The treatment denotes: approximately 9-day PBMC culture with coronavirus spike peptide pools or control peptides (ViraFEST assay). This material consisted of CD4+ T cells from blood, cultured in vitro, taken after SARS-CoV-2 vaccination. These receptors originate from a human donor who had recovered from COVID-19.

The V and J genes are TRBV28 and TRBJ1-5, with a weak D call TRBD1 (5 bases). Germline CDR1 is MDHEN and CDR2 is SYDVKM. The CDR3 has 14 residues. V gave up 3 bases and J gave up 11 bases, with 17 bases separating them. The CDR3 region has the DNA TGTGCCAGCAGTTTTGGCAGGACGAGGGGAGCCCAGCATTTT. Amino acids: CASSFGRTRGAQHF.

V gene TRBV6-2 or TRBV6-3 combines with J gene TRBJ1-3; a possible D gene is TRBD1 (6 bases). This CDR3 spans 14 amino acids. Germline V gene lookup returns CDR1 MNHEY and CDR2 SVGEGT. V was cut by 7 bases and J by 5 bases, with 15 bases left in between. The CDR3 sequence is CASNLQGRRNTIYF. In DNA form, the CDR3 reads TGTGCCAGCAACCTACAGGGACGTCGAAACACCATATATTTT.

This clonotype was recorded a few times. The genes are TRBV20-1 and TRBJ2-3, with D maybe TRBD2 (5 bases). CDR3 length: 15 amino acids. Trimming left V 0 bases short and J 3 bases short, with 13 bases between. The germline V gene encodes CDR1 DFQATT and CDR2 SNEGSKA (reference sequence). CDR3: CSARDPWERTDTQYF. The CDR3 coding sequence is TGCAGTGCTAGAGATCCGTGGGAGAGGACAGATACGCAGTATTTT.

The rearrangement uses TRBV15 and TRBJ2-7; tentatively, D is TRBD2 (5 bases). The V gene's germline CDR1 is LNHNV and CDR2 YYDKDF (reference sequence). The V gene lost 0 bases and the J gene lost 6 bases, with 15 bases spanning the gap. CDR3 length equals 15 residues. CDR3 residues: CATSREGRGLGEQYF. The CDR3 DNA sequence: TGTGCCACCAGCAGAGAGGGTAGAGGGTTGGGCGAGCAGTACTTC.

This clonotype was observed a few times. The J gene is TRBJ2-1, the V gene TRBV6-5; no definite D call. Deletions cut 1 base from V and 5 bases from J, with 3 bases between. The CDR3 extends over 12 amino acids. Germline CDR1 is MNHEY and CDR2 is SVGAGI. CDR3 region: CASSYLNNEQFF. In nucleotides, the CDR3 is TGTGCCAGCAGTTACTTGAACAATGAGCAGTTCTTC.

The chain links TRBV29-1 to TRBJ1-6; TRBD1 matches 7 bases. CDR3 length: 13 residues. Unmatched junction bases numbered 10, after V lost 7 bases and J lost 10 bases. CDR1 SQVTM and CDR2 ANQGSEA come from the germline V gene. DNA for the CDR3: TGCAGCGCACAGACAGGGTCTGGCTCACCCCTCCACTTT. As protein: CSAQTGSGSPLHF.

This chain links TRBV4-1 with TRBJ2-5; perhaps D is TRBD1 or TRBD2 (5 bases each). Germline lookup yields CDR1 MGHRA and CDR2 YSYEKL. The V end lost 0 bases, the J end lost 5 bases, and 10 bases lay between the germline ends. CDR3 length: 14 residues. The CDR3 spells CASSQDGGRETQYF. The CDR3 DNA follows: TGCGCCAGCAGCCAAGATGGGGGACGGGAGACCCAGTACTTC.

This clonotype showed up just a few times. The chain employs TRBV6-1 and TRBJ2-7; the D call may be TRBD1 or TRBD2 (5 bases each). Germline V gives CDR1 MNHNS, CDR2 SASEGT. V lost 8 bases, J lost 0 bases, and 11 bases lay in between. The CDR3 is 13 residues long. In DNA form, the CDR3 reads TGTGCCAGCGGGAAGGGACGCTCCTACGAGCAGTACTTC. Protein: CASGKGRSYEQYF.

The chain links TRBV11-2 to TRBJ1-3; D is unresolved. Trimming cost V 4 bases and J 2 bases, with 0 bases left between them. The CDR3 has 11 amino acids. Germline CDR1 is SGHAT and CDR2 is FQNNGV. The CDR3 DNA reads as TGTGCCAGCAGCTCTGGAAACACCATATATTTT. Its translation: CASSSGNTIYF.

This clonotype was counted only a few times. The CDR3, as DNA: TGTGCCAGCAGCCCCAGTGGGGAGACCCAGTACTTC. Its protein is CASSPSGETQYF. V usage is TRBV6-2 or TRBV6-3 and J usage is TRBJ2-5; D call uncertain. The CDR3 loop spans 12 amino acids. Looked up from germline, CDR1 is MNHEY and CDR2 is SVGEGT. Trimming removed 6 bases at V and 5 bases at J, with 10 bases between.

The rearrangement uses TRBV20-1 and TRBJ2-1, with 7 bases lining up with TRBD2. The ends lost 6 bases at V and 0 bases at J; junction bases unmatched: 5. The germline gives CDR1 DFQATT, CDR2 SNEGSKA (reference sequence). The CDR3 spans 14 residues. The CDR3 sequence: CSASAGSSYNEQFF. The CDR3 coding sequence is TGCAGTGCCTCAGCGGGGAGCTCCTACAATGAGCAGTTCTTC.

The sample holds a few counts of this clonotype. The CDR3 reads CASSYLAEAGELFF. The CDR3 bases are TGTGCCAGCAGTTACTTGGCGGAGGCCGGGGAGCTGTTTTTT. The chain recombines TRBV6-5 with TRBJ2-2; TRBD2 is a possible D gene (5 bases). Trimming shortened V by 1 base and J by 6 bases, and 9 bases separated the two germline ends. Germline assignment: CDR1 MNHEY and CDR2 SVGAGI. CDR3 size: 14 residues.

V gene TRBV20-1 combines with J gene TRBJ2-5, with a possible D match to TRBD2 (6 bases). V lost 1 base to trimming and J lost 3 bases, with 6 bases between them. The germline gives CDR1 DFQATT, CDR2 SNEGSKA (reference sequence). This CDR3 region has 12 residues. CDR3 in DNA: TGCAGTGCTAGAGCGGGGGAAGAGACCCAGTACTTC. Protein: CSARAGEETQYF.

With regard to this clonotype: This clone may be a read error of a much larger clone one base away. This chain links TRBV27 with TRBJ1-2; the D is unclear. CDR1 is MNHEY and CDR2 is SMNVEV in the germline V gene (reference sequence). V was trimmed by 6 bases and J by 0 bases, leaving 29 bases between them. CDR3 length equals 20 residues. This chain's CDR3 is CASSPYRGAVLRPTNYGYTF. The CDR3 DNA is TGTGCCAGCAGCCCTTATCGGGGTGCAGTGTTACGCCCGACTAACTATGGCTACACCTTC.

This clonotype was detected a few times. The chain recombines TRBV27 with TRBJ1-1, with no clear D. Looked up from germline, CDR1 is MNHEY and CDR2 is SMNVEV (reference sequence). The length of the CDR3 is 16 residues. Trimming cost V 0 bases and J 9 bases, with 20 bases left between them. CDR3 sequence reads: CASSLSALPPGGKAFF. In nucleotides, the CDR3 is TGTGCCAGCAGTTTATCGGCCCTTCCCCCGGGAGGGAAAGCTTTCTTT.

The rearrangement joins TRBV7-7 to TRBJ1-6, with D perhaps matching TRBD1 (5 bases). Trimming shortened V by 5 bases and J by 8 bases, and 16 bases separated the two germline ends. This CDR3 is 15 amino acids long. Per the germline V gene, CDR1 is SSHAT and CDR2 is FNYEAQ (reference sequence). The CDR3 loop reads CASSHLGGEDSPLHF. The DNA of the CDR3 is TGTGCCAGCAGCCACCTGGGGGGGGAAGATTCACCCCTCCACTTT.

This clonotype turned up a few times. The chain links TRBV7-9 to TRBJ2-2; 14 bases are shared with TRBD2. Trimming cost V 5 bases and J 6 bases; bases outside gene matches: 2. CDR1 is SEHNR and CDR2 is FQNEAQ in the germline V gene (reference sequence). This CDR3 has 15 amino acids. CDR3 in amino acids: CASSGLAGGPGELFF. DNA of the CDR3: TGTGCCAGCAGCGGACTAGCGGGAGGCCCCGGGGAGCTGTTTTTT.